The 32 T cell receptor beta chains given below trace back to one sample, sequenced in a study of T-cell memory formation after mild COVID-19. TCRdb re-derived calls from the 5' RACE reads in MiXCR, one entry per CDR3 protein. The sample shows around 190,000 distinct CDR3 sequences, approximately 17% of them seen only once. Sequenced: PBMCs or a T cell subset sorted from them (not recorded which). All receptors derive from a young man who had mild COVID-19 (a few samples of this study predate the infection). Cell type and time point are not known.

The rearrangement links TRBV27 to TRBJ1-5, with unresolved D. CDR1 is MNHEY, CDR2 SMNVEV, per germline (reference sequence). This CDR3 is built from 14 residues. V was pared by 2 bases and J by 7 bases, with 12 bases between. The DNA for the CDR3 is TGTGCCAGCAGTTTAAGTTGGGGAGGCCAGCCCCAGCATTTT. It yields the protein CASSLSWGGQPQHF.

The chain combines TRBV4-3 with TRBJ2-3; D is ambiguous. This CDR3 has 13 residues. From germline, CDR1 is LGHNA and CDR2 YSLEER. V lost 1 base, J lost 4 bases, and 6 bases lay in between. The CDR3 nucleotides are TGCGCCAGCAGCCAAGGTCGCTCAGATACGCAGTATTTT. Residues: CASSQGRSDTQYF.

The table lists this clonotype with a few counts. The chain employs TRBV7-2 and TRBJ2-3; 9 positions agree with TRBD1. This CDR3 comprises 18 residues. The junction had 11 bases not matched to a gene; V was cut back by 2 bases and J by 2 bases. Germline-derived CDR1 and CDR2 are SGHTA and FQGNSA. In DNA, the CDR3 is TGTGCCAGCAGCTTAATTGGATCACAGGGGGCTCTCACAGATACGCAGTATTTT. It specifies CASSLIGSQGALTDTQYF.

The chain has TRBV10-3 and TRBJ1-2, with 12 bases fitting TRBD1. Trimming cost V 3 bases and J 4 bases; bases outside gene matches: 9. The CDR3 consists of 17 residues. Germline CDR1 reads ENHRY; CDR2 reads SYGVKD. CDR3 in amino acids: CAISDAPGQGAGYGYTF. The CDR3 DNA reads TGTGCCATCAGTGATGCCCCGGGACAGGGGGCGGGCTATGGCTACACCTTC.

The chain is built from TRBV20-1 and TRBJ2-3, with 8 bases that match TRBD2. The CDR3 runs 16 residues. V was pared by 0 bases and J by 0 bases, with 5 bases of the junction left unmatched. CDR1 is DFQATT, CDR2 SNEGSKA, per germline (reference sequence). CDR3 nucleotides: TGCAGTGCTAGAGATTACGGCGGGGGGAGCACAGATACGCAGTATTTT. Protein: CSARDYGGGSTDTQYF.

Of note for this clonotype: An end of the junction differs from the germline gene, which may be a read error. The chain uses TRBV3-1 and TRBJ1-2; D call uncertain. Germline-derived CDR1 and CDR2 are LGHDT and YNNKEL (reference sequence). The CDR3 totals 13 residues. Written as DNA, the CDR3 is TGTGCCAGCAGCCAAGACCGGTACAACCCGACTCTCTTC. Protein product: CASSQDRYNPTLF.

This sequence joins TRBV27 and TRBJ1-1; no reliable D call. The V gene lost 3 bases and the J gene lost 5 bases, with 10 bases spanning the gap. Germline values: CDR1 MNHEY, CDR2 SMNVEV (reference sequence). The CDR3 has 13 amino acids. Here the CDR3 reads CASSLRVWTEAFF. In nucleotides, the CDR3 is TGTGCCAGCAGTTTGAGGGTATGGACTGAAGCTTTCTTT.

This clonotype was found many times. J is TRBJ1-6 and V is TRBV5-1; D call uncertain. The germline V gene encodes CDR1 SGHRS and CDR2 YFSETQ. With 0 bases removed from V and 6 bases from J, the gap between germline ends came to 7 bases. This CDR3 has 14 residues. CDR3: CASSLEQPNSPLHF. The CDR3 DNA follows: TGCGCCAGCAGCTTGGAACAGCCTAATTCACCCCTCCACTTT.

This clonotype was seen a few times. The chain employs TRBV5-1 and TRBJ1-2; D might be TRBD1 (5 bases). Germline V gives CDR1 SGHRS, CDR2 YFSETQ. Between the trimmed V and J ends, which lost 4 bases and 2 bases, there was a span of 15 bases. This CDR3 contains 15 residues. CDR3 loop: CASSGGDQKNYGYTF. CDR3 sequence (DNA): TGCGCCAGCAGCGGGGGAGACCAGAAAAACTATGGCTACACCTTC.

This clonotype was observed a few times. The chain carries TRBV20-1 and TRBJ1-2; tentatively, D is TRBD1 (5 bases). The germline V gene has CDR1 DFQATT and CDR2 SNEGSKA (reference sequence). V gave up 3 bases and J gave up 1 base, with 9 bases separating them. There are 13 residues in the CDR3. CDR3 sequence (DNA): TGCAGTGCTAGCCTGGGGGGTAACTATGGCTACACCTTC. It codes for CSASLGGNYGYTF.

The chain links TRBV2 to TRBJ1-2, with a weak D call TRBD1 (6 bases). Germline CDR1 SNHLY, CDR2 FYNNEI. The CDR3 is made up of 13 amino acids. V was clipped by 4 bases and J by 0 bases, with 6 bases between them. The CDR3 DNA sequence: TGTGCCAGCAGTGCAGGGGCTAACTATGGCTACACCTTC. Amino acids: CASSAGANYGYTF.

The sample holds a few counts of this clonotype. The chain is built from TRBV20-1 and TRBJ2-4; 7 bases line up with TRBD1. Per the germline V gene, CDR1 is DFQATT and CDR2 is SNEGSKA (reference sequence). This CDR3 region has 14 residues. V dropped 3 bases and J dropped 6; count of bases not matched to a gene: 8. The DNA for the CDR3 is TGCAGTGCTAGCGTTAGGGGGCAAGGAAACATTCAGTACTTC. The encoded protein is CSASVRGQGNIQYF.

The V call is TRBV20-1, the J call TRBJ2-5; D is ambiguous. Germline values: CDR1 DFQATT, CDR2 SNEGSKA (reference sequence). The CDR3 sequence is 11 residues long. The CDR3 protein is CSPRYQETQYF. For the CDR3, the DNA is TGCAGCCCCCGTTACCAAGAGACCCAGTACTTC.

The V gene is TRBV15, the J gene TRBJ2-7; D might be TRBD1 (6 bases). Germline V lookup: CDR1 LNHNV, CDR2 YYDKDF (reference sequence). The CDR3 has 14 residues. Trimming cost V 7 bases and J 2 bases, with 15 bases left between them. The CDR3 DNA is TGTGCCACCAAGCTGTTTACAGGGACCTACGAGCAGTACTTC. It specifies CATKLFTGTYEQYF.

The rearrangement links TRBV4-2 to TRBJ2-3, with a weak D call TRBD1 (6 bases). In germline, CDR1 is LGHNA, CDR2 YNFKEQ. V gave up 2 bases and J gave up 1 base, with 10 bases separating them. The CDR3 runs to 15 residues. The CDR3 is CASSQSTGGTDTQYF. The CDR3 DNA sequence: TGTGCCAGCAGCCAATCGACAGGCGGCACAGATACGCAGTATTTT.

This clonotype came up a few times. The gene calls are TRBV7-2 and TRBJ2-3, with TRBD2 matching over 10 bases. The CDR3 is 18 residues long. Germline V lookup: CDR1 SGHTA, CDR2 FQGNSA. V shed 1 base and J 2 bases; nucleotides not matched to a gene: 9. The DNA for the CDR3 is TGTGCCAGCAGCTTAGTTGGCCTAGCGGGGGCTTACACAGATACGCAGTATTTT. Translation gives CASSLVGLAGAYTDTQYF.

This chain connects TRBV4-3 to TRBJ2-5; the match to TRBD2 covers 12 bases. Germline values: CDR1 LGHNA, CDR2 YSLEER. The CDR3 sequence is 16 residues long. V gave up 0 bases and J gave up 7 bases; unmatched junction bases: 6. The CDR3: CASSQELAGGKATQYF. The CDR3, as DNA: TGCGCCAGCAGCCAAGAGCTAGCGGGGGGGAAAGCGACCCAGTACTTC.

This clonotype appeared once. This chain links TRBV6-2 or TRBV6-3 with TRBJ1-6, with 9 bases matching TRBD1. The CDR3 covers 13 residues. Germline V CDR1 and CDR2: MNHEY, SVGEGT. The V gene end was trimmed by 5 bases and the J gene end by 12 bases; junction bases not matched to a gene: 5. In DNA form, the CDR3 reads TGTGCCAGCAGTACAGACAGGGGGTTACCCCTCCACTTT. Translation gives CASSTDRGLPLHF.

A word on this clonotype: One junction end disagrees with the germline gene, perhaps due to a read error. The genes are TRBV7-2 and TRBJ2-3, with D perhaps given as TRBD1 or TRBD2 (6 bases each). This CDR3 has 15 residues. Germline V lookup: CDR1 SGHTA, CDR2 FQGNSA. The CDR3, as DNA: TGTGCCAGAAGCTTCCGGGGGCCTAGCACAGATACGCAGTATTTT. Translated, it gives CARSFRGPSTDTQYF.

The chain carries TRBV7-2 and TRBJ2-5, with D unresolved. The CDR3 runs to 14 residues. Germline lookup yields CDR1 SGHTA and CDR2 FQGNSA. V was pared by 2 bases and J by 4 bases, with 11 bases between. DNA of the CDR3: TGTGCCAGCAGCTTAAGGACCTGGGCAGAGACCCAGTACTTC. It codes for CASSLRTWAETQYF. The complete variable domain, with remaining parts taken from reference TRBV7-2 and TRBJ2-5, reads GAGVSQSPSNKVTEKGKDVELRCDPISGHTALYWYRQSLGQGLEFLIYFQGNSAPDKSGLPSDRFSAERTGGSVSTLTIQRTQQEDSAVYLCASSLRTWAETQYFGPGTRLLVL.

CDR3 protein: CASRIGATNEKLFF. The CDR3 DNA reads TGTGCCAGCAGAATAGGAGCAACTAATGAAAAACTGTTTTTT. V is TRBV6-2 or TRBV6-3 and J is TRBJ1-4; D not resolved. Germline V gives CDR1 MNHEY, CDR2 SVGEGT. This CDR3 has 14 amino acids. Deletions cut 6 bases from V and 0 bases from J, with 8 bases between.

This sequence joins TRBV12-3 or TRBV12-4 and TRBJ1-3, with 7 bases that match TRBD1. The CDR3 has 14 residues. The V and J ends lost 2 bases and 5 bases, in that order; junction bases with no gene match: 3. DNA for the CDR3: TGTGCCAGCAGTTTACCACAGGGGAGAAACACCATATATTTT. It yields the protein CASSLPQGRNTIYF.

The chain is built from TRBV15 and TRBJ2-5; TRBD2 agrees at 12 bases. Trimming cost V 6 bases and J 2 bases; bases outside gene matches: 4. CDR1 is LNHNV and CDR2 is YYDKDF in the germline V gene (reference sequence). The CDR3 loop spans 15 amino acids. This CDR3 is CATSRTSGEQETQYF. CDR3 coding DNA: TGTGCCACCAGTAGGACTAGCGGGGAACAAGAGACCCAGTACTTC.

This clonotype was counted at least ten times. This chain links TRBV6-5 with TRBJ2-1; 10 positions agree with TRBD2. CDR3 length: 15 residues. Germline CDR1 MNHEY, CDR2 SVGAGI. The V and J ends lost 5 bases and 4 bases, in that order; junction bases with no gene match: 5. Here the CDR3 DNA reads TGTGCCAGCAGTGAGAGCGGGGGGGCGTACAATGAGCAGTTCTTC. Amino acid sequence: CASSESGGAYNEQFF.

The J gene is TRBJ2-5, the V gene TRBV9, with D tentatively TRBD1 (5 bases). Germline V gene lookup returns CDR1 SGDLS and CDR2 YYNGEE. CDR3 length equals 15 residues. Trimming took off 0 bases at V and 1 base at J, with 10 bases between the two ends. Here the CDR3 DNA reads TGTGCCAGCAGCGTAGGGCCAGGGTCCCAAGAGACCCAGTACTTC. Protein sequence: CASSVGPGSQETQYF.

This clonotype was counted a few times. The chain combines TRBV12-3 or TRBV12-4 with TRBJ2-1; 9 positions match TRBD1. Trimming removed 4 bases from V and 6 bases from J; junction bases left unmatched: 4. This CDR3 is built from 14 residues. This CDR3 is CASSSGDRVNEQFF. The CDR3 nucleotides read TGTGCCAGCAGTTCTGGGGACAGGGTCAATGAGCAGTTCTTC.

This chain links TRBV12-5 with TRBJ2-7; D is unclear. The germline V gene encodes CDR1 LGHNT and CDR2 FRNRAP. This CDR3 is 14 amino acids long. V was shortened by 5 bases and J by 5 bases, with 16 bases between the two germline ends. In nucleotides, the CDR3 is TGTGCTAGTGGTCCGCCGGACGCCTTGCACGAGCAGTACTTC. Translating gives CASGPPDALHEQYF.

This clonotype was picked up one time. The chain couples TRBV10-3 to TRBJ2-7; D not certain. CDR1 is ENHRY and CDR2 is SYGVKD in the germline V gene. The V gene lost 3 bases and the J gene lost 4 bases, with 7 bases spanning the gap. The CDR3 consists of 12 residues. The CDR3 protein is CAISDPRYEQYF. Here the CDR3 DNA reads TGTGCCATCAGTGACCCCCGGTACGAGCAGTACTTC.

The chain carries TRBV21-1 and TRBJ2-7. TRBV21-1 is labeled a pseudogene. The CDR3 is 11 residues long. CDR3 sequence reads: CASSKRDEQYV. The CDR3 DNA reads as TGTGCCAGCAGCAAACGGGACGAGCAGTACGTC.

Only a few counts were recorded for this clonotype. This chain connects TRBV21-1 to TRBJ1-6; TRBD1 reflects the table's D call only, with no check against the DNA. TRBV21-1 is a known pseudogene. CDR3 size: 14 residues. CDR3 region: CASSEAGGGSPLHF. The CDR3 nucleotides are TGTGCCAGCAGCGAGGCAGGGGGAGGCTCACCCCTCCACTTT.

The chain is built from TRBV11-2 and TRBJ2-7, with 7 bases fitting TRBD1. Germline loops: CDR1 SGHAT, CDR2 FQNNGV. The CDR3 spans 15 residues. J was trimmed by 3 bases and V by 5 bases; bases with no gene match: 10. The CDR3 reads CASSPTGQAHYEQYV. The CDR3 nucleotides read TGTGCCAGCAGCCCTACAGGACAGGCGCACTACGAGCAGTACGTC.

The genes are TRBV6-1 and TRBJ1-5; 8 bases agree with TRBD1. The CDR3 sequence is 14 residues long. Germline V gene lookup returns CDR1 MNHNS and CDR2 SASEGT. Trimming removed 6 bases from V and 6 bases from J; junction bases left unmatched: 7. DNA for the CDR3: TGTGCCAGCAGGAGACAGGGGACGGGTCAGCCCCAGCATTTT. This encodes CASRRQGTGQPQHF.